This T cell receptor (beta chain) was retrieved from a study of blood T cell repertoires in COVID-19. Study summary: Specimens from acute and convalescent COVID-19 originated in the United States, Italy and Spain. The analysed material was cDNA or gDNA that came from T cells, B-cell-depleted T cells, or PBMCs.

In the authors' workflow: Amplification with reference gene primers provided the estimates of nucleated cell counts. Libraries were prepared by immunoSEQ multiplex PCR; TCRdb keeps only in-frame clonotypes and omits some of them. V and J calls plus clone size are reproduced from that table; the DNA served to infer D and trimming. Of 90,000 to 120,000 clones in the sample, approximately 88% were seen once. Deletions cut 1 base from V and 3 bases from J, with 14 bases between. There are 15 residues in the CDR3. The germline V gene encodes CDR1 SGHRS and CDR2 YFSETQ. The chain carries TRBV5-1 and TRBJ2-7; D perhaps matches TRBD1 (5 bases). This receptor was taken from a man between 35 and 55 years old with active or convalescent COVID-19. The sample comprised peripheral blood. The CDR3 nucleotides read TGCGCCAGCAGCTTGAGGAGTTCCAGGGACTACGAGCAGTACTTC. Translated, it gives CASSLRSSRDYEQYF.